These T cell receptor beta chains were read from a single sample in a study of cytomegalovirus exposure and HLA in healthy donors. Assay: immunoSEQ multiplex PCR; the TCRdb copy retains only in-frame clones and omits some. The sample has 190,000 or so clones, about four fifths seen once. Material: PBMCs. The origin of the receptors is a man in his fifties in good health and CMV-seronegative. Each CDR3 is given with its conserved first and last residue. The D gene is left open where the match is weak. Not every row has a clone size; where given, it reads once, few, many or a size class.

clone_size d_call j_call cdr3_length v_call cdr3_aa
NA NA TRBJ1-5 16 TRBV19 CASSSGRQFSNQPQHF
NA NA TRBJ2-3 17 TRBV19 CASSIDGGEPRTDTQYF
few NA TRBJ1-4 16 TRBV4-1 CASSQDRRATNEKLFF
NA TRBD1 TRBJ1-1 14 TRBV27 CASRLQGQGTEAFF
NA TRBD2 TRBJ2-3 15 TRBV5-1 CASTAATSVTDTQYF
NA TRBD1 TRBJ2-7 16 TRBV28 CASSPGIGQDAYEQYF
NA NA TRBJ1-6 13 TRBV9 CASSADSNSPLHF
NA NA TRBJ2-2 14 TRBV7-3 CASSLSQNTGELFF
NA NA TRBJ1-6 13 TRBV2 CASTVQGGSPLHF
NA NA TRBJ1-3 16 TRBV5-8 CASSLAGISSGNTIYF
NA TRBD1 TRBJ2-7 15 TRBV6-6 CASSYSGTGGYEQYF
NA NA TRBJ2-5 10 TRBV7-9 CATTGETQYF
NA NA TRBJ2-7 13 TRBV11-3 CASSARAGSLQYF
few TRBD1 TRBJ1-1 15 TRBV4-3 CASSEGQGVNTEAFF
NA NA TRBJ2-3 14 TRBV28 CASSRFWGADTQYF
NA NA TRBJ1-2 13 TRBV28 CASSLGLNYGYTF
NA NA TRBJ1-5 15 TRBV15 CATSRRLEVNQPQHF
NA TRBD2 TRBJ2-3 15 TRBV19 CASRFTSGSTDTQYF
once TRBD2 TRBJ2-5 18 TRBV4-3 CASSQDLVAGLPGETQYF
once NA TRBJ1-2 12 TRBV7-9 CASSLAGYGYTF
NA TRBD1 TRBJ2-7 15 TRBV7-9 CVTFEMGRGPYEQYF
NA NA TRBJ2-5 13 TRBV7-9 CASSPRQGETQYF
NA NA TRBJ2-1 14 TRBV7-8 CASSFTEGRHEQFF
once TRBD1 TRBJ2-7 16 TRBV27 CASSLKPGQGRYEQYF
NA NA TRBJ1-1 13 TRBV29-1 CSVWTSGGTEAFF
NA TRBD1 TRBJ2-7 16 TRBV7-9 CASKPGQGASSYEQYF
NA TRBD2 TRBJ2-3 17 TRBV10-3 CAISELTSGGYTDTQYF
NA TRBD1 TRBJ2-3 17 TRBV5-1 CASSSGTGTYGTDTQYF
few NA TRBJ2-2 15 TRBV6-5 CASSYGTANTGELFF
NA TRBD1 TRBJ2-7 14 TRBV11-2 CASSAPGQGKEQYF
NA NA TRBJ2-5 13 TRBV7-8 CASSLALQETQYF
once NA TRBJ2-7 14 TRBV5-1 CASSPRDTAYEQYF
NA TRBD1 TRBJ1-1 18 TRBV19 CASSSILGQGYMNTEAFF
NA TRBD1 TRBJ2-2 18 TRBV7-2 CASSLSGTGGRGRRELFF
few TRBD1 TRBJ2-1 12 TRBV10-3 CALGQGLDEQFF
NA NA TRBJ1-4 15 TRBV11-1 CASSPQGATNEKLFF
NA NA TRBJ2-7 14 TRBV11-1 CASSPRSGVHEQYF
NA TRBD1 TRBJ2-3 16 TRBV9 CASSVQDRGKIDTQYF
NA TRBD2 TRBJ2-5 20 TRBV4-1 CASSPPREWSGGVSKETQYF
NA NA TRBJ2-7 12 TRBV7-9 CASSPEIYEQYF
few TRBD2 TRBJ2-7 15 TRBV5-1 CASSFSGNGGSEQYF
NA NA TRBJ2-3 15 TRBV19 CASSIGGLGTDTQYF
NA NA TRBJ1-1 15 TRBV5-1 CASSTETVLNTEAFF
few TRBD1 TRBJ1-4 14 TRBV5-1 CASSLGQGDEKLFF
NA TRBD1 TRBJ1-3 16 TRBV15 CATSRRTGGRGNTIYF
NA TRBD1 TRBJ2-4 17 TRBV27 CASSLYSQGVEKNIQYF